This T cell receptor (beta chain) originates from a study of spatial heterogeneity in lung cancer. This CDR3 contains 14 residues. V lost 2 bases, J lost 2 bases, and 11 bases lay in between. CDR1 is SGHDT, CDR2 YYEEEE, per germline. This clonotype was counted at least ten times. TCRdb itself ran the 5' RACE reads through MiXCR, one entry per CDR3 protein. In the table there are approximately 4,800 distinct CDR3 sequences, roughly 27% of which are singletons. Documented time point: sample taken at primary tumor resection. The sequenced material consisted of unsorted whole RNA from tumor, nontumor lung or frozen PBMC. Samples came from some 73 TRACERx patients with untreated early-stage lung cancer.

The V call is TRBV5-6, the J call TRBJ2-7; D could derive from TRBD1 or TRBD2 (5 bases each). The material was PBMCs, obtained at surgery. This TCR derives from a male donor with early-stage non-small cell lung cancer. CDR3 loop: CASSLGTAAYEQYF. CDR3 DNA sequence: TGTGCCAGCAGCTTAGGGACCGCGGCCTACGAGCAGTACTTC.